The 25 T cell receptor beta chains reported below all come from one sample, sequenced in a study of cytomegalovirus exposure and HLA in healthy donors. PCR primers comprised 60 Vbeta and 13 Jbeta primers. Clones were sequenced by immunoSEQ multiplex PCR, and TCRdb holds only the in-frame ones, with some missing. The sample includes about 100,000 clones, 81% of them seen just once. Sequencing used PBMCs. These receptors were obtained from a man under 40 in good health and CMV-seronegative.

In its sample, this clone was seen once. The V call is TRBV7-9, the J call TRBJ1-4; D is unclear. V shed 0 bases and J shed 8 bases, with 7 bases lying between them. This CDR3 comprises 13 residues. Germline V lookup: CDR1 SEHNR, CDR2 FQNEAQ (reference sequence). Written as DNA, the CDR3 is TGTGCCAGCAGCTTAGCGACGGGGGAAAAACTGTTTTTT. It specifies CASSLATGEKLFF.

This chain connects TRBV7-9 to TRBJ2-1, with D perhaps matching TRBD1 (5 bases). CDR3 length equals 16 residues. Trimming shortened V by 5 bases and J by 0 bases, and 14 bases separated the two germline ends. Germline V lookup: CDR1 SEHNR, CDR2 FQNEAQ (reference sequence). CDR3 in amino acids: CASSPTVPISYNEQFF. For the CDR3, the DNA is TGTGCCAGCAGCCCGACAGTACCTATCTCCTACAATGAGCAGTTCTTC.

The chain recombines TRBV11-3 with TRBJ1-1; 11 nucleotides line up with TRBD1. The junction had 7 bases not matched to a gene; V was cut back by 4 bases and J by 6 bases. This CDR3 comprises 15 residues. Germline assignment: CDR1 SGHNT and CDR2 YENEEA. This chain's CDR3 is CASSSGQGARPEAFF. DNA for the CDR3: TGTGCCAGCAGCTCCGGACAGGGGGCGCGTCCTGAAGCTTTCTTT.

This clone was seen a handful of times. The J gene is TRBJ1-4, the V gene TRBV10-2; TRBD1 might be the D (6 bases). Germline lookup yields CDR1 WSHSY and CDR2 SAAADI. The CDR3 is 17 amino acids. V was cut by 6 bases and J by 6 bases, with 23 bases left in between. This chain's CDR3 is CASRGRTDRMGYEKLFF. The CDR3 coding sequence is TGCGCCAGCAGGGGACGGACAGACAGGATGGGGTATGAAAAACTGTTTTTT.

Only a few counts were recorded for this clone. The J gene is TRBJ1-2, the V gene TRBV10-3; 7 nucleotides line up with TRBD1. Germline V gene sequence: CDR1 ENHRY, CDR2 SYGVKD. J was trimmed by 2 bases and V by 2 bases; bases with no gene match: 5. The CDR3 covers 15 residues. CDR3 residues: CAISEMKGANYGYTF. The CDR3 nucleotides read TGTGCCATCAGTGAGATGAAGGGGGCCAACTATGGCTACACCTTC.

This clone has just one count. The J gene is TRBJ2-7, the V gene TRBV28, with unresolved D. Germline V gives CDR1 MDHEN, CDR2 SYDVKM. This CDR3 is built from 12 residues. CDR3 amino acids: CALGAYSYEQYF. The CDR3 bases are TGTGCTCTGGGCGCCTACTCCTACGAGCAGTACTTC.

This clone was observed a few times. The genes are TRBV4-2 and TRBJ1-5; perhaps TRBD1 as D (6 bases). The CDR3 totals 15 residues. Germline CDR1 is LGHNA and CDR2 is YNFKEQ. Trimming cost V 1 base and J 9 bases, with 16 bases left between them. CDR3 in DNA: TGTGCCAGCAGCCAAGCGTTACAGGGCTGGGCGCCCCAGCATTTT. Translated: CASSQALQGWAPQHF.

The J gene is TRBJ1-1, the V gene TRBV6-5, with D tentatively TRBD1 (5 bases). The CDR3 runs 15 residues. Germline V gene lookup returns CDR1 MNHEY and CDR2 SVGAGI. Trimming pared 0 bases from V and 2 bases from J, leaving 10 bases between. The CDR3 is CASSYSWQGNTEAFF. The CDR3 bases are TGTGCCAGCAGTTACTCGTGGCAGGGAAACACTGAAGCTTTCTTT.

This clone was seen just once. The chain couples TRBV2 to TRBJ2-3; the match to TRBD2 covers 10 bases. Germline V gene lookup returns CDR1 SNHLY and CDR2 FYNNEI. With V trimmed by 4 bases and J by 6 bases, 7 bases remained unmatched. The CDR3 is made up of 15 amino acids. The CDR3 DNA reads as TGTGCCAGCAGTGTACTAGCGGGACTCTCCGATACGCAGTATTTT. It codes for CASSVLAGLSDTQYF.

This chain connects TRBV19 to TRBJ1-1; D call uncertain. This CDR3 is 13 amino acids long. Germline-derived CDR1 and CDR2 are LNHDA and SQIVND (reference sequence). The V gene lost 2 bases and the J gene lost 1 base, with 5 bases spanning the gap. This CDR3 reads CASSINRNTEAFF. The DNA of the CDR3 is TGTGCCAGTAGTATAAACAGGAACACTGAAGCTTTCTTT.

This rearrangement joins TRBV25-1 to TRBJ2-5, with 11 bases matching TRBD1. The CDR3 extends over 13 amino acids. The V segment lost 10 bases and the J segment 5 bases; nucleotides outside the gene matches: 6. CDR1 and CDR2 from the germline V gene are MGHDK and SYGVNS. This CDR3 reads CATRDRGVETQYF. Here the CDR3 DNA reads TGTGCCACCCGGGACAGGGGGGTTGAGACCCAGTACTTC.

The chain recombines TRBV11-2 with TRBJ1-2; 7 nucleotides line up with TRBD1. Germline V gene lookup returns CDR1 SGHAT and CDR2 FQNNGV. V lost 4 bases to trimming and J lost 7 bases; unmatched junction nucleotides: 12. This CDR3 is built from 15 residues. CDR3 nucleotides: TGTGCCAGCAGCTCCATTAACAGGGGCCGCGGTGGCTACACCTTC. Protein product: CASSSINRGRGGYTF. The full variable domain, its missing parts supplied by reference TRBV11-2 and TRBJ1-2, is EAGVAQSPRYKIIEKRQSVAFWCNPISGHATLYWYQQILGQGPKLLIQFQNNGVVDDSQLPKDRFSAERLKGVDSTLKIQPAKLEDSAVYLCASSSINRGRGGYTFGSGTRLTVV.

The V and J genes are TRBV4-2 and TRBJ2-7; weak D call: TRBD1 (6 bases). V was trimmed by 4 bases and J by 3 bases, leaving 16 bases between them. Germline V gene sequence: CDR1 LGHNA, CDR2 YNFKEQ. CDR3 length equals 15 residues. The CDR3 here is CASSPGVEGFYEQYF. The CDR3 DNA sequence: TGTGCCAGCAGCCCAGGGGTGGAAGGGTTCTACGAGCAGTACTTC.

The chain couples TRBV6-5 to TRBJ2-7; D is perhaps TRBD2 (6 bases). Trimming stripped 6 bases from V and 2 bases from J, with 17 bases between. The CDR3 length is 15 residues. From germline, CDR1 is MNHEY and CDR2 SVGAGI. As DNA, the CDR3 is TGTGCCAGCAGACTACTAGCCCTAGTACCCTACGAGCAGTACTTC. Translation gives CASRLLALVPYEQYF.

This chain links TRBV10-1 with TRBJ1-1, with TRBD1 matching over 9 bases. CDR1 and CDR2 (germline): WNHNN, SYGVQD (reference sequence). The CDR3 is 13 residues long. Unmatched junction bases numbered 0, after V lost 6 bases and J lost 1 base. CDR3 DNA sequence: TGCGCCAGCAGGGGACAGGGGAACACTGAAGCTTTCTTT. Its protein product is CASRGQGNTEAFF.

The gene calls are TRBV4-2 and TRBJ2-7; D may be TRBD2 (6 bases). CDR3 length: 13 residues. Between the trimmed V and J ends, which lost 5 bases and 4 bases, there was a span of 12 bases. Germline V gene lookup returns CDR1 LGHNA and CDR2 YNFKEQ. The CDR3 region is CASSGGVEYEQYF. CDR3 nucleotides: TGTGCCAGCAGCGGAGGGGTAGAATACGAGCAGTACTTC.

The chain has TRBV6-4 and TRBJ2-1, with 10 bases lining up with TRBD2. Germline lookup yields CDR1 MRHNA and CDR2 SNTAGT. The length of the CDR3 is 15 residues. J lost 1 base, V lost 3 bases, and 0 bases had no gene match. CDR3 amino acids: CASSETSGSYNEQFF. Written as DNA, the CDR3 is TGTGCCAGCAGTGAGACTAGCGGGTCCTACAATGAGCAGTTCTTC.

This rearrangement joins TRBV6-5 to TRBJ2-4, with a possible D match to TRBD1 (6 bases). Between the trimmed V and J ends, which lost 2 bases and 6 bases, there was a span of 8 bases. The CDR3 has 13 amino acids. Germline CDR1 is MNHEY and CDR2 is SVGAGI. This chain's CDR3 is CASSYDRTNIQYF. In DNA form, the CDR3 reads TGTGCCAGCAGTTACGACAGGACAAACATTCAGTACTTC.

The rearrangement joins TRBV5-4 to TRBJ2-1; 11 bases are a match to TRBD2. The V and J ends lost 4 bases and 7 bases, in that order; junction bases with no gene match: 10. The CDR3 is made up of 16 amino acids. CDR1 and CDR2 (germline): SGHNT, YYREEE (reference sequence). The CDR3, as DNA: TGTGCCAGCAGCCCCTGGGTACTAGCGGGGGATAATGAGCAGTTCTTC. Its translation is CASSPWVLAGDNEQFF.

This clone was detected only once. The chain has TRBV15 and TRBJ2-5, with D possibly TRBD2 on 5 matching bases. The CDR3 length is 13 residues. CDR1 is LNHNV and CDR2 is YYDKDF in the germline V gene (reference sequence). V gave up 5 bases and J gave up 7 bases, with 14 bases separating them. CDR3: CATSPSSDRTQYF. The CDR3 DNA is TGTGCCACCAGCCCTAGCTCCGATCGGACCCAGTACTTC. Based on the CDR3 plus reference TRBV15 and TRBJ2-5, the full variable domain is DAMVIQNPRYQVTQFGKPVTLSCSQTLNHNVMYWYQQKSSQAPKLLFHYYDKDFNNEADTPDNFQSRRPNTSFCFLDIRSPGLGDTAMYLCATSPSSDRTQYFGPGTRLLVL.

This clone was counted between two and nine times. This rearrangement joins TRBV7-9 to TRBJ1-1; 12 bases match TRBD1. Unmatched junction bases numbered 4, after V lost 1 base and J lost 7 bases. Germline V gives CDR1 SEHNR, CDR2 FQNEAQ (reference sequence). The CDR3 spans 15 residues. CDR3 DNA: TGTGCCAGCAGCTTAGGGGACAGGGGGCTGATTGAAGCTTTCTTT. This sequence encodes CASSLGDRGLIEAFF.

This chain connects TRBV21-1 to TRBJ1-3; no check of the table's D call, TRBD1, against the DNA was made. TRBV21-1 is noted as a pseudogene. The CDR3 spans 18 residues. The CDR3 bases are TGTGCCAGCAGCAGGCCGGGACAGGAATTTATCTCTGGAAACACCATATATTTT. Translation gives CASSRPGQEFISGNTIYF.

The table lists this clone with a count of one. V and J are TRBV6-4 and TRBJ2-1; the match to TRBD2 covers 10 bases. Trimming cost V 0 bases and J 4 bases; bases outside gene matches: 3. Germline CDR1 reads MRHNA; CDR2 reads SNTAGT. The CDR3 loop spans 16 amino acids. DNA for the CDR3: TGTGCCAGCAGTGACTCCAGCGGGAGGGGATACAATGAGCAGTTCTTC. Translated, it gives CASSDSSGRGYNEQFF.

The V and J genes are TRBV7-9 and TRBJ2-7; no clear D. Germline V CDR1 and CDR2: SEHNR, FQNEAQ (reference sequence). The germline V and J ends were trimmed by 1 base and 2 bases, with 9 bases remaining between them. The CDR3 covers 14 residues. Here the CDR3 reads CASSLVAETYEQYF. CDR3 coding DNA: TGTGCCAGCAGCTTAGTAGCCGAAACCTACGAGCAGTACTTC.

The V and J genes are TRBV28 and TRBJ2-1; 9 bases align to TRBD2. This CDR3 has 14 amino acids. V gave up 8 bases and J gave up 4 bases; unmatched junction bases: 6. Germline V CDR1 and CDR2: MDHEN, SYDVKM. DNA of the CDR3: TGTGCCAGCCTTAGCGGGAGTTTATACAATGAGCAGTTCTTC. Translated: CASLSGSLYNEQFF.